This TCR beta chain was found in a study of blood T cells in healthy people across ages. As to this clonotype: Its specificity is not known.

Study-wide findings and caveats: The fall in TCR beta diversity per million T cells was roughly linear with age.

Then a second PCR, running about 6 to 11 cycles, was carried out with a sample-barcoded 5' primer and a J-beta primer mix. Every cDNA molecule bore a tag from a template-switch adaptor containing 12 random nucleotides. Via MiXCR, TCRdb re-called the 5' RACE reads, giving one row per CDR3 protein. The table shows about 730,000 distinct CDR3 sequences, with 35% to 45% occurring only once. Each donor supplied around 10 milliliters of peripheral blood. The CDR3 spans 15 residues. CDR1 DFQATT and CDR2 SNEGSKA come from the germline V gene (reference sequence). The V and J ends lost 3 bases and 4 bases respectively, with 15 bases between them.

The rearrangement links TRBV20-1 to TRBJ1-4, with D maybe TRBD1 (5 bases). The sequencing input was blood. This TCR derives from a woman aged 55-69 years in good health. CDR3 DNA: TGCAGTGCTAGCCCTGAGGGGCGGATTAATGAAAAACTGTTTTTT. It translates to CSASPEGRINEKLFF.